These 29 T cell receptor beta chains were all obtained from the same sample, sequenced in a study of cytomegalovirus exposure and HLA in healthy donors. The PCR contained 60 Vbeta and 13 Jbeta primers. Repertoires were generated with immunoSEQ multiplex PCR, while TCRdb's copy carries only in-frame clones and drops some. The repertoire shows 65,000 to 90,000 clones; the top ten hold 3.8%. Sequencing was done on a sample of PBMCs. The source is a female donor in good health and CMV-seropositive.

To note about this clone: Compared with germline, one end of the junction differs, possibly owing to a read error. This specimen includes other DNA sequences encoding the same CDR3. The CDR3 DNA reads as TGCAGCGTTGTTGGTGGGGAGCGGTCCAGCTCCGACAATGAGCAGTTCTTC. Encoded protein: CSVVGGERSSSDNEQFF. The J gene is TRBJ2-1, the V gene TRBV29-1, with a tentative D call TRBD2 (5 bases). The V gene's germline CDR1 is SQVTM and CDR2 ANQGSEA. The length of the CDR3 is 17 residues.

The chain uses TRBV5-1 and TRBJ2-7; 8 nucleotides match TRBD2. V gave up 4 bases and J gave up 3 bases; unmatched junction bases: 6. Germline V gene data show CDR1 as SGHRS and CDR2 as YFSETQ. The CDR3 runs 14 residues. In DNA form, the CDR3 reads TGCGCCAGCAGCCGCGGGGGGATCGACTACGAGCAGTACTTC. Protein sequence: CASSRGGIDYEQYF.

This chain joins TRBV7-2 and TRBJ2-6, with D unresolved. Germline V gives CDR1 SGHTA, CDR2 FQGNSA. This CDR3 has 16 amino acids. V was shortened by 1 base and J by 3 bases, with 10 bases between the two germline ends. The CDR3: CASSLDSVNGANVLTF. DNA of the CDR3: TGTGCCAGCAGCTTAGATTCGGTTAATGGGGCCAACGTCCTGACTTTC. Full variable domain (rest looked up from reference TRBV7-2 and TRBJ2-6): GAGVSQSPSNKVTEKGKDVELRCDPISGHTALYWYRQSLGQGLEFLIYFQGNSAPDKSGLPSDRFSAERTGGSVSTLTIQRTQQEDSAVYLCASSLDSVNGANVLTFGAGSRLTVL.

CDR3 DNA sequence: TGTGCCAGCAGCCCATGGGGACAGGGAACTCAGCCCCAGCATTTT. Translating it yields CASSPWGQGTQPQHF. The rearrangement uses TRBV5-6 and TRBJ1-5, with 9 bases identical to TRBD1. The germline CDR1 and CDR2 sequences are SGHDT and YYEEEE. The ends lost 4 bases at V and 6 bases at J; junction bases unmatched: 8. The CDR3 contains 15 residues.

The V and J genes are TRBV19 and TRBJ2-1, with D possibly matching TRBD2 (6 bases). CDR1 LNHDA and CDR2 SQIVND come from the germline V gene (reference sequence). The germline V and J ends were trimmed by 3 bases and 3 bases, with 12 bases remaining between them. The CDR3 has 15 amino acids. CDR3 residues: CASSIRGTDYNEQFF. The CDR3 coding sequence is TGTGCCAGTAGTATTCGCGGGACGGACTACAATGAGCAGTTCTTC.

The genes are TRBV7-2 and TRBJ2-1; 8 nucleotides match TRBD1. V lost 4 bases, J lost 4 bases, and 12 bases stayed unmatched. Germline V lookup: CDR1 SGHTA, CDR2 FQGNSA. The CDR3 contains 17 residues. The CDR3: CASSSKSGQGWYNEQFF. DNA for the CDR3: TGTGCCAGCAGCTCCAAAAGCGGACAGGGTTGGTACAATGAGCAGTTCTTC.

The chain has TRBV28 and TRBJ2-1; D is perhaps TRBD2 (5 bases). This CDR3 region has 14 residues. The germline CDR1 and CDR2 sequences are MDHEN and SYDVKM. Trimming cost V 3 bases and J 7 bases, with 13 bases left between them. CDR3 amino acids: CASSFGGRANEQFF. For the CDR3, the DNA is TGTGCCAGCAGTTTCGGAGGACGAGCAAATGAGCAGTTCTTC.

V usage is TRBV9 and J usage is TRBJ1-2; the D gene is possibly TRBD1 (6 bases). Germline V CDR1 and CDR2: SGDLS, YYNGEE. The CDR3 contains 14 residues. The V gene lost 0 bases and the J gene lost 2 bases, with 8 bases spanning the gap. The CDR3 sequence: CASSVDRANYGYTF. CDR3 coding DNA: TGTGCCAGCAGCGTAGACAGGGCCAACTATGGCTACACCTTC.

V gene TRBV6-6 combines with J gene TRBJ2-2, with 8 bases that match TRBD2. Germline CDR1 MNHNY, CDR2 SVGAGI (reference sequence). This CDR3 spans 15 amino acids. Trimming cost V 6 bases and J 1 base; bases outside gene matches: 4. For the CDR3, the DNA is TGTGCCAGCAGCCCAAGCGGGGGGAACACCGGGGAGCTGTTTTTT. Its translation: CASSPSGGNTGELFF.

The V call is TRBV5-1, the J call TRBJ1-1, with a weak D call TRBD1 (6 bases). The V gene lost 1 base and the J gene lost 8 bases, with 15 bases spanning the gap. Per germline, CDR1 SGHRS and CDR2 YFSETQ. The CDR3 consists of 14 residues. CDR3 nucleotides: TGCGCCAGCAGCTTGTGGGGGCCAGGCGGAGAAGCTTTCTTT. Amino acids: CASSLWGPGGEAFF. Based on the CDR3 plus reference TRBV5-1 and TRBJ1-1, the full variable domain is KAGVTQTPRYLIKTRGQQVTLSCSPISGHRSVSWYQQTPGQGLQFLFEYFSETQRNKGNFPGRFSGRQFSNSRSEMNVSTLELGDSALYLCASSLWGPGGEAFFGQGTRLTVV.

As DNA, the CDR3 is TGTGCCAGCTCACCGGGAGACGGGGCCTACGAGCAGTACTTC. This encodes CASSPGDGAYEQYF. The chain couples TRBV18 to TRBJ2-7, with D possibly TRBD2 on 5 matching bases. CDR1 and CDR2 from the germline V gene are KGHSH and LQKENI. CDR3 length equals 14 residues. V shed 3 bases and J shed 2 bases, with 11 bases lying between them.

V is TRBV29-1 and J is TRBJ2-5, with 9 nucleotides matching TRBD1. V trimming: 8 bases; J trimming: 4 bases; junction bases outside the gene matches: 8. Germline V gene sequence: CDR1 SQVTM, CDR2 ANQGSEA. This CDR3 has 13 amino acids. The CDR3 DNA reads TGCAGCTACGGGACAGGGAGGGGAGAGACCCAGTACTTC. Translating gives CSYGTGRGETQYF.

This chain connects TRBV18 to TRBJ1-2; 7 bases line up with TRBD1. The CDR3 has 15 residues. Germline lookup yields CDR1 KGHSH and CDR2 LQKENI. Trimming removed 4 bases from V and 4 bases from J; junction bases left unmatched: 9. The CDR3 nucleotides are TGTGCCAGCTCACAGCCACAGGGGCTGGGCTATGGCTACACCTTC. It yields the protein CASSQPQGLGYGYTF.

The gene calls are TRBV5-1 and TRBJ1-2, with TRBD1 identical over 10 bases. CDR1 SGHRS and CDR2 YFSETQ come from the germline V gene. The junction had 4 bases not matched to a gene; V was cut back by 4 bases and J by 4 bases. The CDR3 loop spans 14 amino acids. CDR3 nucleotides: TGCGCCAGCAGCCCCGGGACAGGGGTCTATGGCTACACCTTC. The encoded protein is CASSPGTGVYGYTF.

The rearrangement links TRBV7-9 to TRBJ1-1; D is perhaps TRBD1 (5 bases). The germline gives CDR1 SEHNR, CDR2 FQNEAQ (reference sequence). The CDR3 is 16 residues long. Trimming cost V 0 bases and J 2 bases, with 13 bases left between them. The CDR3 loop reads CASSLAEGPLNTEAFF. DNA for the CDR3: TGTGCCAGCAGCTTAGCGGAGGGGCCCCTAAACACTGAAGCTTTCTTT.

The chain has TRBV5-1 and TRBJ1-4; D gene unclear. The CDR3 consists of 15 residues. Germline V gene lookup returns CDR1 SGHRS and CDR2 YFSETQ. V was cut by 3 bases and J by 3 bases, with 12 bases left in between. In nucleotides, the CDR3 is TGCGCCAGCAGCTCGAGCCCTGCGGCTAATGAAAAACTGTTTTTT. The encoded protein is CASSSSPAANEKLFF.

The chain employs TRBV6-6 and TRBJ2-5, with 10 bases that match TRBD2. CDR1 is MNHNY, CDR2 SVGAGI, per germline (reference sequence). The CDR3 is 13 amino acids. Trimming at V came to 6 bases and at J to 2 bases, leaving 0 bases not matched to a gene. The CDR3 sequence is CASRTSGQETQYF. CDR3 coding DNA: TGTGCCAGCAGGACTAGCGGGCAAGAGACCCAGTACTTC.

In regard to this clone: Other DNA sequences of this sample code for an identical CDR3. The chain recombines TRBV5-1 with TRBJ1-1; D gene unclear. CDR3 length equals 13 residues. Deletions cut 0 bases from V and 1 base from J, with 4 bases between. Germline values: CDR1 SGHRS, CDR2 YFSETQ. The CDR3 sequence is CASSLAGNTEAFF. Written as DNA, the CDR3 is TGCGCCAGCAGCTTGGCGGGGAACACTGAAGCTTTCTTT.

This chain links TRBV29-1 with TRBJ1-4; D is ambiguous. The CDR3 length is 12 residues. In germline, CDR1 is SQVTM, CDR2 ANQGSEA. V dropped 4 bases and J dropped 8 bases, with 11 bases sitting between them. The CDR3 loop is CSVAMPGEKLFF. The CDR3 DNA follows: TGCAGCGTTGCTATGCCAGGAGAAAAACTGTTTTTT.

The rearrangement links TRBV5-1 to TRBJ2-3; D might be TRBD1 (6 bases). This CDR3 contains 14 residues. The V end was cut by 4 bases, the J end by 1 base, with 10 bases between. Per germline, CDR1 SGHRS and CDR2 YFSETQ. As DNA, the CDR3 is TGCGCCAGCAGCATAAACAGGGGCACAGATACGCAGTATTTT. Translation: CASSINRGTDTQYF.

This sequence joins TRBV11-1 and TRBJ1-1; D possibly corresponds to TRBD1 (6 bases). Trimming stripped 4 bases from V and 1 base from J, with 7 bases between. The CDR3 totals 13 residues. Germline CDR1 is SGHAT and CDR2 is FQDESV (reference sequence). CDR3 nucleotide sequence: TGTGCCAGCAGCTCGGACAGGAACACTGAAGCTTTCTTT. Protein: CASSSDRNTEAFF.

The chain has TRBV19 and TRBJ2-2; possibly TRBD2 for D (6 bases). Trimming removed 1 base at V and 5 bases at J, with 11 bases between. The germline V gene encodes CDR1 LNHDA and CDR2 SQIVND (reference sequence). The CDR3 covers 15 residues. Here the CDR3 DNA reads TGTGCCAGTAGTATAGGTACTAGCCTGACCGGGGAGCTGTTTTTT. Amino acids: CASSIGTSLTGELFF.

The chain employs TRBV4-1 and TRBJ1-2, with D unclear. Deletions cut 5 bases from V and 4 bases from J, with 14 bases between. The CDR3 spans 14 residues. CDR1 MGHRA and CDR2 YSYEKL come from the germline V gene. Here the CDR3 DNA reads TGCGCCAGCAGCGAGATTAACCAAGTCTATGGCTACACCTTC. Amino acid sequence: CASSEINQVYGYTF.

J is TRBJ2-3 and V is TRBV27, with 7 nucleotides matching TRBD1. The CDR3 spans 16 residues. V dropped 4 bases and J dropped 3; count of bases not matched to a gene: 10. Germline CDR1 is MNHEY and CDR2 is SMNVEV (reference sequence). The CDR3 coding sequence is TGTGCCAGCAGTTCCCGACAGGGTAGGCTTACAGATACGCAGTATTTT. Its translation is CASSSRQGRLTDTQYF.

The chain recombines TRBV27 with TRBJ2-7; D uncertain. Germline V gene sequence: CDR1 MNHEY, CDR2 SMNVEV (reference sequence). Trimming pared 6 bases from V and 6 bases from J, leaving 15 bases between. The CDR3 contains 13 residues. The CDR3 sequence is CASSQASESEQYF. In DNA form, the CDR3 reads TGTGCCAGCAGCCAAGCCTCGGAGAGCGAGCAGTACTTC.

The chain combines TRBV7-2 with TRBJ2-3; perhaps TRBD1 as D (5 bases). CDR1 and CDR2 from the germline V gene are SGHTA and FQGNSA. Trimming shortened V by 7 bases and J by 2 bases, and 13 bases separated the two germline ends. The CDR3 runs 14 residues. This chain's CDR3 is CASKPYGATDTQYF. CDR3 sequence (DNA): TGTGCCAGCAAACCTTATGGGGCCACAGATACGCAGTATTTT.

CDR3 DNA: TGTGCCAGCTCCCTAAGAGGAGTCAGCGAGCAGTACTTC. Protein: CASSLRGVSEQYF. The chain joins TRBV18 to TRBJ2-7; no clear D gene. Germline V gene data show CDR1 as KGHSH and CDR2 as LQKENI. V was cut by 6 bases and J by 6 bases, with 15 bases left in between. This CDR3 is built from 13 residues. The whole variable domain, remainder taken from reference TRBV18 and TRBJ2-7, is NAGVMQNPRHLVRRRGQEARLRCSPMKGHSHVYWYRQLPEEGLKFMVYLQKENIIDESGMPKERFSAEFPKEGPSILRIQQVVRGDSAAYFCASSLRGVSEQYFGPGTRLTVT.

The V and J genes are TRBV2 and TRBJ1-3; D not certain. Germline loops: CDR1 SNHLY, CDR2 FYNNEI. V lost 0 bases and J lost 0, with 9 bases in between. The CDR3 is 16 residues long. CDR3 DNA sequence: TGTGCCAGCAGTGAAGCCTTCGCGCCCTCTGGAAACACCATATATTTT. Its translation is CASSEAFAPSGNTIYF.

The chain employs TRBV18 and TRBJ1-2, with 10 bases identical to TRBD1. Germline V CDR1 and CDR2: KGHSH, LQKENI. The CDR3 loop spans 15 amino acids. Unmatched junction bases numbered 5, after V lost 0 bases and J lost 7 bases. The CDR3 DNA reads TGTGCCAGCTCACCACCGGGACAGGGGACGGGTGGCTACACCTTC. This sequence encodes CASSPPGQGTGGYTF.